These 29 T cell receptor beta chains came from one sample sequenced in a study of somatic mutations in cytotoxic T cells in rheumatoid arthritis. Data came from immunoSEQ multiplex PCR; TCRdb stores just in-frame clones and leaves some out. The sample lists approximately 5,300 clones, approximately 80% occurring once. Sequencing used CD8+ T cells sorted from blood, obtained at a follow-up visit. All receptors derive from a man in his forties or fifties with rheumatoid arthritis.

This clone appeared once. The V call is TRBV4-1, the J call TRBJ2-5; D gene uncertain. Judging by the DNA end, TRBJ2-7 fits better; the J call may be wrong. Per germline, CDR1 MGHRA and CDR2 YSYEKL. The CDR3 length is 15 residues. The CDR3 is CASSREWVTANEQYF. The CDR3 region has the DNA TGCGCCAGCAGCCGGGAATGGGTTACGGCGAACGAGCAGTACTTC.

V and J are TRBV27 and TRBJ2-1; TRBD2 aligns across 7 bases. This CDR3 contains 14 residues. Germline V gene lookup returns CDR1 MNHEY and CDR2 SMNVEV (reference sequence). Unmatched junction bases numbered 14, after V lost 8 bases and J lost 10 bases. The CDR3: CASGRRGEYVEQFF. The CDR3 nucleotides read TGTGCCAGCGGAAGACGGGGGGAGTATGTGGAGCAGTTCTTC.

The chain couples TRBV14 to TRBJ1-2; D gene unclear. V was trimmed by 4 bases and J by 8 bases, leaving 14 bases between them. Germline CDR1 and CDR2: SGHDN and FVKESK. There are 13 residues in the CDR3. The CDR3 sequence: CASSPGPSSGYTF. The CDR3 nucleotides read TGTGCCAGCAGCCCCGGGCCCAGCTCGGGCTACACCTTC. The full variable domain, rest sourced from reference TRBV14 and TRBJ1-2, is EAGVTQFPSHSVIEKGQTVTLRCDPISGHDNLYWYRRVMGKEIKFLLHFVKESKQDESGMPNNRFLAERTGGTYSTLKVQPAELEDSGVYFCASSPGPSSGYTFGSGTRLTVV.

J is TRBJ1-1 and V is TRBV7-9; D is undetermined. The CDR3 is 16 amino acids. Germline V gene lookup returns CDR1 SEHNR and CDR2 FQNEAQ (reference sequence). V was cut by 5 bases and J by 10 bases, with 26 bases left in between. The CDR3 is CASSNLIGQSTEVAFF. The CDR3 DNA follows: TGTGCCAGCAGCAACTTGATTGGGCAGAGCACTGAAGTAGCTTTCTTT.

The CDR3 DNA reads as TGTGCCAGCTCACCACGCACTAGCGGGAGGGAAATAGAGACCCAGTACTTC. Amino acids: CASSPRTSGREIETQYF. The V call is TRBV18, the J call TRBJ2-5; 13 positions agree with TRBD2. The CDR3 is made up of 17 amino acids. Germline V gene data show CDR1 as KGHSH and CDR2 as LQKENI. The V and J ends lost 1 base and 4 bases, in that order; junction bases with no gene match: 6.

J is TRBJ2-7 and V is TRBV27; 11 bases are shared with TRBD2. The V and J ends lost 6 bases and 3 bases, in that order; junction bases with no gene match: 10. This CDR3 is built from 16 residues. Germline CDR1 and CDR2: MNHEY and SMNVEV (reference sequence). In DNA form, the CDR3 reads TGTGCCAGCAGGTATCGTAACGGACTAGCGGGCTACGAGCAGTACTTC. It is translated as CASRYRNGLAGYEQYF.

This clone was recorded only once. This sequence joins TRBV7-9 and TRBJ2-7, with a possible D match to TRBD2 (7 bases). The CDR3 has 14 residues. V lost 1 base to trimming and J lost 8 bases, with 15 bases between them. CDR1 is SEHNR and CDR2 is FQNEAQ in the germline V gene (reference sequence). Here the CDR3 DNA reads TGTGCCAGCAGCTTAGGGGGGGGCTTTCGACAGCAGTACTTC. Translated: CASSLGGGFRQQYF.

CDR3 bases: TGCGCCAGCAGCCACAGACCTTCGGGACAGGGGACTGAAGCTTTCTTT. Its protein product is CASSHRPSGQGTEAFF. The chain is built from TRBV4-1 and TRBJ1-1, with 10 positions matching TRBD1. J was trimmed by 5 bases and V by 3 bases; bases with no gene match: 9. Germline V gives CDR1 MGHRA, CDR2 YSYEKL. The CDR3 contains 16 residues.

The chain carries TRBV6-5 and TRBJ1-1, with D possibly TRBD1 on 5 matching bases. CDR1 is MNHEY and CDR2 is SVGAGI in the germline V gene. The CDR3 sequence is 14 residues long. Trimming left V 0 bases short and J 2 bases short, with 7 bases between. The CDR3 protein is CASSYSGANTEAFF. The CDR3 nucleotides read TGTGCCAGCAGTTACTCAGGGGCTAACACTGAAGCTTTCTTT.

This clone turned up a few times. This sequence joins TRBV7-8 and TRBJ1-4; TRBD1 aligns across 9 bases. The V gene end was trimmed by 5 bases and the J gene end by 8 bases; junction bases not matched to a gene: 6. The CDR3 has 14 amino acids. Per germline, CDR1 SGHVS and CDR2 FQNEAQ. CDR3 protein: CASSVDRGLEKLFF. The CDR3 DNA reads TGTGCCAGCAGCGTGGACAGGGGTTTAGAAAAACTGTTTTTT.

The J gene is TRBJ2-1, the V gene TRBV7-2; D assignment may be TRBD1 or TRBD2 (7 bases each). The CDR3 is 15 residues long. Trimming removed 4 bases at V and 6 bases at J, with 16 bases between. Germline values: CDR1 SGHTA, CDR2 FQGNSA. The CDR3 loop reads CASSWGGPGGNEQFF. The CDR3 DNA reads TGTGCCAGCAGCTGGGGGGGACCAGGGGGCAATGAGCAGTTCTTC.

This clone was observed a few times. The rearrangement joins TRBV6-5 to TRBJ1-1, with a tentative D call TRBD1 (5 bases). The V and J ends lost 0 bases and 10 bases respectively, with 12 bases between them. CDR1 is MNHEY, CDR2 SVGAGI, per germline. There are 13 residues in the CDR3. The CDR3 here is CASSYSVGAVAFF. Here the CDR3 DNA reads TGTGCCAGCAGTTACTCAGTTGGGGCCGTAGCTTTCTTT.

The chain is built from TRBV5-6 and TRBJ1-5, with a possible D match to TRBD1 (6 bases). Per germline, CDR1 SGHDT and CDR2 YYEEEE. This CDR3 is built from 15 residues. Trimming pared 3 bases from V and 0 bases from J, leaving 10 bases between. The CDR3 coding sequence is TGTGCCAGCAGCTACGGACAGAATAGCAATCAGCCCCAGCATTTT. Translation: CASSYGQNSNQPQHF.

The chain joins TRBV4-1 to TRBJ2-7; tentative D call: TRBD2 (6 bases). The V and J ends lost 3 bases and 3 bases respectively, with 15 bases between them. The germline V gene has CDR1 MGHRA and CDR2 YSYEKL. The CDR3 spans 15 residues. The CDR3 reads CASSHRFAGNYEQYF. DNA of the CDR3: TGCGCCAGCAGCCATAGGTTTGCGGGGAACTACGAGCAGTACTTC.

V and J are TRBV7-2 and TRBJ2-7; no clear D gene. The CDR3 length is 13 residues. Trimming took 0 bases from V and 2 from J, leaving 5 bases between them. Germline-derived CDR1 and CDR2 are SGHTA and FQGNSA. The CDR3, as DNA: TGTGCCAGCAGCTTAGCCCATACCTACGAGCAGTACTTC. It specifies CASSLAHTYEQYF.

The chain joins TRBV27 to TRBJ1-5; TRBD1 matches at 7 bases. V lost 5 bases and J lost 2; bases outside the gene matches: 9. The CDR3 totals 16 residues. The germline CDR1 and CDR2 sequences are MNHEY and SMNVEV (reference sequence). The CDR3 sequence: CASSPLRGEGNQPQHF. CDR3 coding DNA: TGTGCCAGCAGTCCCCTCAGGGGGGAAGGCAATCAGCCCCAGCATTTT.

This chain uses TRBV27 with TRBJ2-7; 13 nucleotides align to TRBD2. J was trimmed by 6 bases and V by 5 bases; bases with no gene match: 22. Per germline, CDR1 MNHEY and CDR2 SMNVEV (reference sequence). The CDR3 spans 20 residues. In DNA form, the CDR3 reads TGTGCCAGCAGTCCATGGCCCGGGACTAGCGGGATCAGAGGGGGCACCGAGCAGTACTTC. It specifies CASSPWPGTSGIRGGTEQYF.

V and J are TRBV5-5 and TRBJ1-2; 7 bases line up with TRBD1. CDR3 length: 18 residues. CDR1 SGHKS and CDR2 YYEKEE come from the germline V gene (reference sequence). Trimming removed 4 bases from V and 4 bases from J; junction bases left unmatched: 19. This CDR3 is CASSLRLGTDINIYGYTF. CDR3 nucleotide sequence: TGTGCCAGCAGCCTTCGCCTTGGGACAGACATTAATATCTATGGCTACACCTTC.

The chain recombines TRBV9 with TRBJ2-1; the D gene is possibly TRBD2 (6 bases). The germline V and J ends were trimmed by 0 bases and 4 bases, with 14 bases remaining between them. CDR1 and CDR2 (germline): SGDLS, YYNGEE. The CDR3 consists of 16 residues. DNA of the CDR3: TGTGCCAGCAGCGTAGGGGTTAGCGGTAGGTACAATGAGCAGTTCTTC. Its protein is CASSVGVSGRYNEQFF.

In DNA form, the CDR3 reads TGTGCCAGCAGCCATTTGGGACAGGGCGATGAGCAGTTCTTC. Translation gives CASSHLGQGDEQFF. The gene calls are TRBV7-9 and TRBJ2-1; TRBD1 matches 9 bases. Germline loops: CDR1 SEHNR, CDR2 FQNEAQ (reference sequence). The CDR3 length is 14 residues. V lost 5 bases to trimming and J lost 8 bases; unmatched junction nucleotides: 7.

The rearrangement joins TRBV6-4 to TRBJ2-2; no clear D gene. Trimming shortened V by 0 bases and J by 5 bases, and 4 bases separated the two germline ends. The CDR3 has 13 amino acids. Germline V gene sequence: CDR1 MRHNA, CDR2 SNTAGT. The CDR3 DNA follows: TGTGCCAGCAGTGACTCGCAAACCGGGGAGCTGTTTTTT. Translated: CASSDSQTGELFF.

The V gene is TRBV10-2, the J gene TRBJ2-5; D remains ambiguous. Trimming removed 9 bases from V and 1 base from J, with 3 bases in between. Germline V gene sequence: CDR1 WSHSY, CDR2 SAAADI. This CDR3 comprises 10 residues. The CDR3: CASFQETQYF. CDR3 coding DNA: TGCGCCAGTTTCCAAGAGACCCAGTACTTC.

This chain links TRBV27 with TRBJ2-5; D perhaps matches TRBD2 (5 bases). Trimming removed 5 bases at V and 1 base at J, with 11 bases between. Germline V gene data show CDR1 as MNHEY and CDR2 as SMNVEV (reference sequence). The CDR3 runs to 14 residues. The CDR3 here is CASSESGSQETQYF. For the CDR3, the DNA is TGTGCCAGCAGTGAGAGCGGATCCCAAGAGACCCAGTACTTC.

Here the CDR3 reads CASSYRTKRNYEQYF. The CDR3 coding sequence is TGTGCCAGCAGTTACCGAACAAAGCGGAACTACGAGCAGTACTTC. V usage is TRBV6-5 and J usage is TRBJ2-7, with D perhaps matching TRBD2 (5 bases). This CDR3 is built from 15 residues. Trimming took 2 bases from V and 3 from J, leaving 14 bases between them. Looked up from germline, CDR1 is MNHEY and CDR2 is SVGAGI.

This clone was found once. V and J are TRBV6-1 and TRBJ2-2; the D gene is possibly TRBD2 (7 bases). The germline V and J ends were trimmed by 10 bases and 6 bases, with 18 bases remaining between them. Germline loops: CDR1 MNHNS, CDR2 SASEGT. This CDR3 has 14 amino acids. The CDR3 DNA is TGTGCCATTCAAGGGGGGGGTGAGGCCGGGGAGCTGTTTTTT. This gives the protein CAIQGGGEAGELFF.

For the CDR3, the DNA is TGTGCCAGCAGCCCCCGGGACGGCCCCTACGAGCAGTACTTC. Its translation: CASSPRDGPYEQYF. The chain has TRBV7-9 and TRBJ2-7, with D perhaps given as TRBD1 or TRBD2 (5 bases each). Trimming shortened V by 5 bases and J by 2 bases, and 13 bases separated the two germline ends. Germline values: CDR1 SEHNR, CDR2 FQNEAQ (reference sequence). The CDR3 totals 14 residues.

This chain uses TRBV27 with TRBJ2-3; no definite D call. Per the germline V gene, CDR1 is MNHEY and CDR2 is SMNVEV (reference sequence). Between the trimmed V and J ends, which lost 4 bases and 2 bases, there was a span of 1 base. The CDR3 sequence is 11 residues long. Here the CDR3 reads CASSSTDTQYF. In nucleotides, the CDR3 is TGTGCCAGCAGTTCCACAGATACGCAGTATTTT.

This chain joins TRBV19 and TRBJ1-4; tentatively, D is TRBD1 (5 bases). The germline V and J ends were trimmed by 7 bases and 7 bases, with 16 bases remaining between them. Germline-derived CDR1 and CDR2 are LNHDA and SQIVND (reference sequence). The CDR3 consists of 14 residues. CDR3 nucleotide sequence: TGTGCCAGTAACGGCGGGGGGGAAGTTGAAAAACTGTTTTTT. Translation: CASNGGGEVEKLFF.

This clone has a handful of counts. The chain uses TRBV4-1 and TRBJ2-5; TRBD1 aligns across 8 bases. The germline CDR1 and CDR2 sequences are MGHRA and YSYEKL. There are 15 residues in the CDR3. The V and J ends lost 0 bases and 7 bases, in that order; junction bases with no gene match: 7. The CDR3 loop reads CASSQETGVVGTQYF. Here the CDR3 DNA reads TGCGCCAGCAGCCAAGAGACAGGGGTAGTCGGGACCCAGTACTTC.